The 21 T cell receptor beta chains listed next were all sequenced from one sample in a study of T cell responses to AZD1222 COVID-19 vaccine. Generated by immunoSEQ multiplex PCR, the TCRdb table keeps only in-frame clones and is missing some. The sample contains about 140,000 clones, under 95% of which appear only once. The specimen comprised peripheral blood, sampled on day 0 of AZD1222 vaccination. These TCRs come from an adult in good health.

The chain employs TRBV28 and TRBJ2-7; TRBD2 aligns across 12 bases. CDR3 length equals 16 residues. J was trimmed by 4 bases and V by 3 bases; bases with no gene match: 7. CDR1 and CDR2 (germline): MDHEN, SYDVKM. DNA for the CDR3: TGTGCCAGCAGTTTCCCCCAACTAGCGGGAGGATACGAGCAGTACTTC. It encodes CASSFPQLAGGYEQYF.

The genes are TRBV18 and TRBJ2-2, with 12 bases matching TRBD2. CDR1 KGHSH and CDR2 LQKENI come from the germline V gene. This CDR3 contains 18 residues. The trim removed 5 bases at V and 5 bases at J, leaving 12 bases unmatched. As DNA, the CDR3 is TGTGCCAGCTCATCACTCCGGCTAGCGGGAGGGCAAACCGGGGAGCTGTTTTTT. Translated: CASSSLRLAGGQTGELFF.

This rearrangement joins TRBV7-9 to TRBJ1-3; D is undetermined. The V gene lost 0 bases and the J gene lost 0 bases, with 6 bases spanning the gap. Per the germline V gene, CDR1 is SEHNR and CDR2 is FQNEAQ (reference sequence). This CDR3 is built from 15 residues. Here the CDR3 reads CASSLAAGSGNTIYF. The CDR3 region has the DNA TGTGCCAGCAGCTTAGCCGCAGGCTCTGGAAACACCATATATTTT. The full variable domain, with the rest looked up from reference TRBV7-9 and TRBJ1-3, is DTGVSQNPRHKITKRGQNVTFRCDPISEHNRLYWYRQTLGQGPEFLTYFQNEAQLEKSRLLSDRFSAERPKGSFSTLEIQRTEQGDSAMYLCASSLAAGSGNTIYFGEGSWLTVV.

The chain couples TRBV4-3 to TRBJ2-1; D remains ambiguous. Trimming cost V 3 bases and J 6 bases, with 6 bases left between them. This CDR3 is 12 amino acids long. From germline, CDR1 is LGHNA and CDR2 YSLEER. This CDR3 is CASSQARNEQFF. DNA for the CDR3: TGCGCCAGCAGCCAGGCGCGCAATGAGCAGTTCTTC.

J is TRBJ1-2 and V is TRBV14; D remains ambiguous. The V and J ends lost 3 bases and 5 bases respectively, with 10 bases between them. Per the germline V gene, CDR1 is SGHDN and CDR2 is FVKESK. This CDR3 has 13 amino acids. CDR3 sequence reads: CASSQGGWYGYTF. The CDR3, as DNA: TGTGCCAGCAGCCAGGGCGGGTGGTATGGCTACACCTTC.

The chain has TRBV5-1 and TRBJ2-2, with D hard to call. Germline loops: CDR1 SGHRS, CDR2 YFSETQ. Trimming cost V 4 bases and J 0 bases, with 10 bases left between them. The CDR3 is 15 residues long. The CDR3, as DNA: TGCGCCAGCAGCGTTACAGCTACGAACACCGGGGAGCTGTTTTTT. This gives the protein CASSVTATNTGELFF. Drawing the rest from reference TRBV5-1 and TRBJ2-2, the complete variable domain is KAGVTQTPRYLIKTRGQQVTLSCSPISGHRSVSWYQQTPGQGLQFLFEYFSETQRNKGNFPGRFSGRQFSNSRSEMNVSTLELGDSALYLCASSVTATNTGELFFGEGSRLTVL.

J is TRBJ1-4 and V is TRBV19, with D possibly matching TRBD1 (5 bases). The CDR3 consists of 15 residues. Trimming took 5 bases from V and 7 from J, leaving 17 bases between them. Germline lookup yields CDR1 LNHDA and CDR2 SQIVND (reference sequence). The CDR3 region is CASSSSGTPSEKLFF. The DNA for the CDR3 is TGTGCCAGTAGTTCTTCAGGGACCCCTAGTGAAAAACTGTTTTTT. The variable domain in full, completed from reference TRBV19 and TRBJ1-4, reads DGGITQSPKYLFRKEGQNVTLSCEQNLNHDAMYWYRQDPGQGLRLIYYSQIVNDFQKGDIAEGYSVSREKKESFPLTVTSAQKNPTAFYLCASSSSGTPSEKLFFGSGTQLSVL.

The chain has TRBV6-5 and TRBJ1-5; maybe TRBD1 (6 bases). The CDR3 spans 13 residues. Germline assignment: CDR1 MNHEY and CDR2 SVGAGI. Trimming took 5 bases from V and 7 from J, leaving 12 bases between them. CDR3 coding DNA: TGTGCCAGCAGTCTGCTCGGACAGCAGCCCCAGCATTTT. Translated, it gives CASSLLGQQPQHF.

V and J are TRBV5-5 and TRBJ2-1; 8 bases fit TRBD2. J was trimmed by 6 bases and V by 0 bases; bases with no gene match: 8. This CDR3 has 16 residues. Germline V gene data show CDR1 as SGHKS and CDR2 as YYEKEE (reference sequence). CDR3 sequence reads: CASSLAVGRAGNEQFF. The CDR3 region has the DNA TGTGCCAGCAGCTTGGCGGTCGGGAGGGCCGGCAATGAGCAGTTCTTC.

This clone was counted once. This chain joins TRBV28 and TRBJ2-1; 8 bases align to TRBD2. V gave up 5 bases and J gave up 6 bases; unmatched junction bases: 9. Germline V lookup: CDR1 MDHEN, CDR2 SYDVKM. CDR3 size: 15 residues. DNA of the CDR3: TGTGCCAGCAGTCAAATACTAGCGGACTCCAATGAGCAGTTCTTC. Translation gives CASSQILADSNEQFF.

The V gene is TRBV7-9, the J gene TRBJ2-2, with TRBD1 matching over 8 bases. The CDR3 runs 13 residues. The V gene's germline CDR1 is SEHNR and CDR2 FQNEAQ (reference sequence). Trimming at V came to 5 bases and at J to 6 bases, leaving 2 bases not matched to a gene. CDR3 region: CASSQGAAGELFF. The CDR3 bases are TGTGCCAGCAGCCAGGGGGCGGCCGGGGAGCTGTTTTTT.

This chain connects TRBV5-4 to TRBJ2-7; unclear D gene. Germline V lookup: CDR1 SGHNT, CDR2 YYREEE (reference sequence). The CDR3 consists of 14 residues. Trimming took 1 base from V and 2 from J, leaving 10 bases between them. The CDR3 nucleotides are TGTGCCAGCAGCTTGAATAGACCACCCTACGAGCAGTACTTC. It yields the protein CASSLNRPPYEQYF.

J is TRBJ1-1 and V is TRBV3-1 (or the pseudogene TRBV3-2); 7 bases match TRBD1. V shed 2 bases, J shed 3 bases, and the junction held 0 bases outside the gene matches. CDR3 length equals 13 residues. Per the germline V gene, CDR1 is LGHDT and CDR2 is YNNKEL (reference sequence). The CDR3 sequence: CASSQTGDTEAFF. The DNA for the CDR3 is TGTGCCAGCAGCCAAACAGGGGACACTGAAGCTTTCTTT.

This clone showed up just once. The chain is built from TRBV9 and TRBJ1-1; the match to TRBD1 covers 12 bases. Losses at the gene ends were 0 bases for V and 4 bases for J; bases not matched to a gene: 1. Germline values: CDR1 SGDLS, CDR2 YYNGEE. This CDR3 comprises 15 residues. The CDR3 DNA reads TGTGCCAGCAGCGTAGTGGGACAGGGGGCCACTGAAGCTTTCTTT. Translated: CASSVVGQGATEAFF. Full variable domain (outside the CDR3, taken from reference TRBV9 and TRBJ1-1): DSGVTQTPKHLITATGQRVTLRCSPRSGDLSVYWYQQSLDQGLQFLIQYYNGEERAKGNILERFSAQQFPDLHSELNLSSLELGDSALYFCASSVVGQGATEAFFGQGTRLTVV.

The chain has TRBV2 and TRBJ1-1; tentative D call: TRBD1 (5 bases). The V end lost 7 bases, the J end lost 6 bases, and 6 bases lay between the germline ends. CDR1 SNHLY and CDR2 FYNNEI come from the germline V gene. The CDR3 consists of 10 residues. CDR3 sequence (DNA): TGTGCCAGCACGGGACCTGAAGCTTTCTTT. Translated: CASTGPEAFF.

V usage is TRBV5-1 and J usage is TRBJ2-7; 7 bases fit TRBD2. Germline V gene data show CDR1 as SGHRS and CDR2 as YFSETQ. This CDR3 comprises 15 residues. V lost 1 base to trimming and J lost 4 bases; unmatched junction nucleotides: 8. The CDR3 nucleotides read TGCGCCAGCAGCTTGAATGGCGGGAGTATGTACGAGCAGTACTTC. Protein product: CASSLNGGSMYEQYF.

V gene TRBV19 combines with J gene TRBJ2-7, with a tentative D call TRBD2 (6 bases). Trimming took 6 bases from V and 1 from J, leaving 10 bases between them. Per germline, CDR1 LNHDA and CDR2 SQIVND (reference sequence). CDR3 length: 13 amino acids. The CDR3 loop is CASSRGTSYEQYF. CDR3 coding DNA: TGTGCCAGTAGCCGCGGGACTTCCTACGAGCAGTACTTC.

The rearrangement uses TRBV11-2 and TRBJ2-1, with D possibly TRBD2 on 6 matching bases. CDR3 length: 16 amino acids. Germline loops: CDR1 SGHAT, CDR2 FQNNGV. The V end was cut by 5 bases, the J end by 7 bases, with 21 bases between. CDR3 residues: CASSPPDLPGGNEQFF. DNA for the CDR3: TGTGCCAGCAGCCCCCCGGATCTTCCCGGGGGTAATGAGCAGTTCTTC.

The CDR3 here is CASSLVASGEYEQYF. The DNA for the CDR3 is TGCGCCAGCAGCCTCGTTGCTAGCGGAGAGTACGAGCAGTACTTC. This chain joins TRBV5-1 and TRBJ2-7, with TRBD2 identical over 7 bases. The CDR3 spans 15 residues. The junction had 11 bases not matched to a gene; V was cut back by 4 bases and J by 4 bases. The germline V gene encodes CDR1 SGHRS and CDR2 YFSETQ.

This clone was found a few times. The CDR3 DNA reads as TGTGCCAGCAGTTACTTTGATAACTATGGCTACACCTTC. It encodes CASSYFDNYGYTF. The chain uses TRBV6-2 or TRBV6-3 and TRBJ1-2; D is unresolved. Germline V lookup: CDR1 MNHEY, CDR2 SVGEGT. The CDR3 covers 13 residues. Trimming pared 1 base from V and 1 base from J, leaving 4 bases between.

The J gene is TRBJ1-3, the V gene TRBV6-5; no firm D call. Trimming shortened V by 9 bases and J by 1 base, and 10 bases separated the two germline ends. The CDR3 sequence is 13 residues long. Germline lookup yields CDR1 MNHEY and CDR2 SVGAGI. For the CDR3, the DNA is TGTGCCAGGGGGAGGGATTCTGGAAACACCATATATTTT. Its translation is CARGRDSGNTIYF.